The 19 T cell receptor beta chains below all came from one sample that was sequenced in a study of CXCR3-negative and CXCR3-positive naive CD8 T cells. Preparation of TRB cDNA libraries relied on 5' RACE carrying UMI labels. TCRdb reanalyzed the 5' RACE reads and collapses them to one entry per CDR3 protein, without DNA. The table for this sample gives about 92,000 distinct CDR3 sequences. Study observations and caveats: When CXCR3-positive naive cells were set against CXCR3-negative naive cells, the former had more hydrophobic TRB CDR3s.

Antigens for these TCRs are unknown. The specimen sequenced was naive CXCR3+ CD8+ T cells from blood. Subset specified: CD45RO-CCR7+CD27+CD95- naive CD8+ T cells expressing CXCR3 (TNR3+). The origin of the receptors is a human donor in good health. Some clones in this sample may be carry-over from other donors' samples.

The chain has TRBV29-1 and TRBJ2-1; there is no DNA to check the TCRdb D call of TRBD1. The germline gives CDR1 SQVTM, CDR2 ANQGSEA. CDR3 size: 12 residues. The CDR3 spells CSVGRGNNEQFF.

V is TRBV20-1 and J is TRBJ1-1; TCRdb outputs TRBD1, but without DNA this stays unchecked. Germline CDR1 DFQATT, CDR2 SNEGSKA (reference sequence). CDR3 length: 13 amino acids. CDR3 protein: CSASDPGGAEAFF.

The chain is built from TRBV29-1 and TRBJ2-7; TCRdb calls TRBD2, which cannot be checked without DNA. The CDR3 consists of 13 residues. CDR1 is SQVTM, CDR2 ANQGSEA, per germline. The CDR3 sequence is CSVDGLAGYEQYF.

The J gene is TRBJ2-7, the V gene TRBV19; no DNA is available, so the TRBD1 call from TCRdb remains unchecked. The CDR3 runs 14 residues. Germline lookup yields CDR1 LNHDA and CDR2 SQIVND (reference sequence). CDR3 loop: CASSPGQGPHEQYF.

The CDR3 spells CATSTDTSTDTQYF. The rearrangement uses TRBV15 and TRBJ2-3. Germline V gene lookup returns CDR1 LNHNV and CDR2 YYDKDF (reference sequence). CDR3 length: 14 amino acids.

V and J are TRBV4-2 and TRBJ2-7; lacking DNA, the TRBD1 call made by TCRdb goes unchecked. Germline V gene lookup returns CDR1 LGHNA and CDR2 YNFKEQ. This CDR3 has 15 residues. The CDR3 region is CASSQGGGFTYEQYF.

V gene TRBV13 combines with J gene TRBJ2-7. Germline CDR1 PRHDT, CDR2 FYEKMQ (reference sequence). The CDR3 extends over 14 amino acids. CDR3: CASSADSSRYEQYF.

The chain links TRBV27 to TRBJ1-4; TCRdb's D call, TRBD1, is unchecked because there is no DNA. CDR1 is MNHEY and CDR2 is SMNVEV in the germline V gene (reference sequence). This CDR3 is built from 14 residues. The CDR3 here is CASSPDKGGEKLFF.

V is TRBV7-9 and J is TRBJ2-5. CDR1 is SEHNR, CDR2 FQNEAQ, per germline (reference sequence). CDR3 length equals 15 residues. The CDR3 sequence: CASSLGALLGETQYF.

The V call is TRBV27, the J call TRBJ1-4; TCRdb proposes TRBD1, but this gene call is untestable without DNA. The CDR3 length is 15 residues. Germline V gene sequence: CDR1 MNHEY, CDR2 SMNVEV (reference sequence). The CDR3 protein is CASSLSGGDGEKLFF. The whole variable domain, remainder taken from reference TRBV27 and TRBJ1-4, is EAQVTQNPRYLITVTGKKLTVTCSQNMNHEYMSWYRQDPGLGLRQIYYSMNVEVTDKGDVPEGYKVSRKEKRNFPLILESPSPNQTSLYFCASSLSGGDGEKLFFGSGTQLSVL.

The genes are TRBV28 and TRBJ1-1. Germline V gene lookup returns CDR1 MDHEN and CDR2 SYDVKM. The CDR3 contains 13 residues. The CDR3 is CATAWRGAGEAFF.

This chain's CDR3 is CASSLGQALDGYTF. The V and J genes are TRBV5-1 and TRBJ1-2; the TCRdb call, TRBD1, lacks DNA for checking. Germline V gives CDR1 SGHRS, CDR2 YFSETQ. The CDR3 covers 14 residues. Full variable domain (outside the CDR3, taken from reference TRBV5-1 and TRBJ1-2): KAGVTQTPRYLIKTRGQQVTLSCSPISGHRSVSWYQQTPGQGLQFLFEYFSETQRNKGNFPGRFSGRQFSNSRSEMNVSTLELGDSALYLCASSLGQALDGYTFGSGTRLTVV.

The chain couples TRBV10-1 to TRBJ1-2; TCRdb lists TRBD1, though no DNA is available to test this call. The CDR3 covers 13 residues. The germline CDR1 and CDR2 sequences are WNHNN and SYGVQD (reference sequence). The CDR3 sequence is CASSDDSSYGYTF.

The rearrangement uses TRBV6-2 or TRBV6-3 and TRBJ2-3; the TCRdb call, TRBD1, lacks DNA for checking. Germline CDR1 reads MNHEY; CDR2 reads SVGEGT. This CDR3 region has 14 residues. The CDR3 here is CASSYGTGADTQYF.

The chain is built from TRBV4-3 and TRBJ2-1. The CDR3 is 15 amino acids. Germline CDR1 reads LGHNA; CDR2 reads YSLEER. The CDR3 loop is CASSQEGDYYNEQFF.

The rearrangement links TRBV3-1 to TRBJ2-5; the TRBD2 assignment by TCRdb is unverifiable without DNA. Germline V gene sequence: CDR1 LGHDT, CDR2 YNNKEL (reference sequence). CDR3 length: 14 residues. The CDR3 sequence is CASTEGLVQETEYF.

This rearrangement joins TRBV5-4 to TRBJ1-5; the D call of TRBD1 rests on TCRdb alone, since no DNA is present to check it. Germline V lookup: CDR1 SGHNT, CDR2 YYREEE (reference sequence). CDR3 size: 15 residues. CDR3 protein: CASSIAPGSNQPQHF.

The chain employs TRBV29-1 and TRBJ1-1; TCRdb calls TRBD1, which cannot be checked without DNA. The CDR3 consists of 13 residues. Per germline, CDR1 SQVTM and CDR2 ANQGSEA. CDR3 sequence reads: CSVDRGENTEAFF. The complete variable domain, with remaining parts taken from reference TRBV29-1 and TRBJ1-1, reads SAVISQKPSRDICQRGTSLTIQCQVDSQVTMMFWYRQQPGQSLTLIATANQGSEATYESGFVIDKFPISRPNLTFSTLTVSNMSPEDSSIYLCSVDRGENTEAFFGQGTRLTVV.

V gene TRBV7-2 combines with J gene TRBJ2-3; the TRBD2 assignment by TCRdb is unverifiable without DNA. This CDR3 has 17 amino acids. The germline gives CDR1 SGHTA, CDR2 FQGNSA. CDR3 loop: CASSPELAGGPGDTQYF.